This entry lists 18 T cell receptor beta chains sequenced from one sample in a study of OX40 agonist ivuxolimab in advanced cancers. Repertoires were generated with immunoSEQ multiplex PCR, while TCRdb's copy carries only in-frame clones and drops some. Of about 83,000 clones detected, approximately 91% appear once; the ten largest clones hold about 0.76%. The input for sequencing was CD4+ or CD8+ T cells sorted from blood, taken in a trial of the OX40 agonist ivuxolimab. Source of these receptors: an adult with an advanced solid tumor such as melanoma, head and neck, liver or kidney cancer.

The chain couples TRBV9 to TRBJ2-1; TRBD2 matches 13 bases. V lost 5 bases to trimming and J lost 5 bases; unmatched junction nucleotides: 10. Germline CDR1 and CDR2: SGDLS and YYNGEE. The CDR3 length is 17 residues. The CDR3 region has the DNA TGTGCCAGCAGTCTCCCCGGGACTAGCGGGAAAGACAATGAGCAGTTCTTC. Translated, it gives CASSLPGTSGKDNEQFF.

This clone was found a few times. The gene calls are TRBV6-6 and TRBJ2-6; tentatively, D is TRBD1 (5 bases). The CDR3 is made up of 14 amino acids. Trimming removed 4 bases from V and 4 bases from J, with 8 bases in between. The V gene's germline CDR1 is MNHNY and CDR2 SVGAGI (reference sequence). CDR3 nucleotide sequence: TGTGCCAGCAGTTCAGGGTTCGGGGCCAACGTCCTGACTTTC. Amino acids: CASSSGFGANVLTF.

CDR3 residues: CASSAGTGSGNTIYF. In nucleotides, the CDR3 is TGTGCCAGCAGCGCCGGGACAGGATCTGGAAACACCATATATTTT. The rearrangement links TRBV11-3 to TRBJ1-3; 8 bases agree with TRBD1. The ends lost 5 bases at V and 1 base at J; junction bases unmatched: 4. Germline-derived CDR1 and CDR2 are SGHNT and YENEEA. CDR3 length: 15 residues. The complete variable domain, with remaining parts taken from reference TRBV11-3 and TRBJ1-3, reads EAGVVQSPRYKIIEKKQPVAFWCNPISGHNTLYWYLQNLGQGPELLIRYENEEAVDDSQLPKDRFSAERLKGVDSTLKIQPAELGDSAVYLCASSAGTGSGNTIYFGEGSWLTVV.

This chain links TRBV10-3 with TRBJ1-3; D might be TRBD1 (5 bases). Trimming removed 4 bases from V and 8 bases from J, with 15 bases in between. CDR3 length: 14 amino acids. Germline values: CDR1 ENHRY, CDR2 SYGVKD. CDR3 region: CAISAQVRSDTIYF. CDR3 sequence (DNA): TGTGCCATCAGTGCACAGGTTAGGTCGGACACCATATATTTT.

The J gene is TRBJ2-7, the V gene TRBV7-2; the D is unclear. Germline CDR1 SGHTA, CDR2 FQGNSA. V was trimmed by 1 base and J by 3 bases, leaving 19 bases between them. CDR3 length: 17 residues. The CDR3 DNA follows: TGTGCCAGCAGCTTAGTGGCTGCCAGTCGGGCCCTCTACGAGCAGTACTTC. It encodes CASSLVAASRALYEQYF.

J is TRBJ2-3 and V is TRBV7-2, with 9 positions matching TRBD2. Germline CDR1 is SGHTA and CDR2 is FQGNSA. The junction had 11 bases not matched to a gene; V was cut back by 5 bases and J by 2 bases. This CDR3 has 17 residues. The CDR3 sequence is CASSLGTSSQFTDTQYF. The CDR3 nucleotides read TGTGCCAGCAGCCTAGGGACTAGCTCCCAATTCACAGATACGCAGTATTTT.

The chain links TRBV10-3 to TRBJ2-7, with D possibly matching TRBD2 (6 bases). CDR1 is ENHRY, CDR2 SYGVKD, per germline. The ends were cut back, 3 bases at V and 6 bases at J, with 12 bases in the middle. The CDR3 extends over 13 amino acids. The CDR3 DNA follows: TGTGCCATCAGTGATGTCCAGGGAGGCGAGCAGTACTTC. It is translated as CAISDVQGGEQYF.

This chain joins TRBV6-5 and TRBJ2-7, with D unresolved. Germline CDR1 is MNHEY and CDR2 is SVGAGI. The germline V and J ends were trimmed by 9 bases and 4 bases, with 22 bases remaining between them. The CDR3 runs 15 residues. The CDR3 DNA reads as TGTGCCAGGAGCCCCTCCCGGATCCACGGGTACGAGCAGTACTTC. It encodes CARSPSRIHGYEQYF.

The chain couples TRBV30 to TRBJ1-3; D ambiguous. Trimming cost V 0 bases and J 3 bases, with 9 bases left between them. The CDR3 has 14 amino acids. In germline, CDR1 is GTSNPN, CDR2 SVGIG (reference sequence). Here the CDR3 reads CAWSVTTGGNTIYF. The CDR3 DNA is TGTGCCTGGAGTGTCACAACCGGTGGAAACACCATATATTTT. Full variable domain (outside the CDR3, taken from reference TRBV30 and TRBJ1-3): SQTIHQWPATLVQPVGSPLSLECTVEGTSNPNLYWYRQAAGRGLQLLFYSVGIGQISSEVPQNLSASRPQDRQFILSSKKLLLSDSGFYLCAWSVTTGGNTIYFGEGSWLTVV.

The chain couples TRBV9 to TRBJ1-3; a possible D gene is TRBD1 (5 bases). The CDR3 is 13 residues long. Germline CDR1 and CDR2: SGDLS and YYNGEE. V dropped 0 bases and J dropped 7 bases, with 8 bases sitting between them. CDR3 DNA: TGTGCCAGCAGCGTAGGAGGGGCCAACACCATATATTTT. It specifies CASSVGGANTIYF.

The CDR3 here is CSVGDGQMSSGNTIYF. The CDR3, as DNA: TGCAGCGTTGGAGATGGACAGATGAGCTCTGGAAACACCATATATTTT. The rearrangement uses TRBV29-1 and TRBJ1-3, with D perhaps matching TRBD1 (6 bases). The CDR3 sequence is 16 residues long. Per the germline V gene, CDR1 is SQVTM and CDR2 is ANQGSEA. V dropped 4 bases and J dropped 0 bases, with 16 bases sitting between them.

The genes are TRBV7-2 and TRBJ2-5, with D unclear. The CDR3 consists of 12 residues. V lost 6 bases to trimming and J lost 5 bases, with 10 bases between them. Germline V lookup: CDR1 SGHTA, CDR2 FQGNSA. The CDR3 DNA is TGTGCCAGCAGTTCACCCTGGGAGACCCAGTACTTC. It is translated as CASSSPWETQYF.

In its sample, this clone was seen a few times. J is TRBJ1-1 and V is TRBV5-1; D is unresolved. CDR3 length: 15 residues. Trimming stripped 0 bases from V and 1 base from J, with 10 bases between. Germline-derived CDR1 and CDR2 are SGHRS and YFSETQ. For the CDR3, the DNA is TGCGCCAGCAGCTTGGCTTCGGCAGGGAACACTGAAGCTTTCTTT. This translates into CASSLASAGNTEAFF.

The chain links TRBV6-1 to TRBJ1-5; 9 bases map to TRBD1. Germline V gene lookup returns CDR1 MNHNS and CDR2 SASEGT. The CDR3 is 12 amino acids. V shed 6 bases and J 10 bases; nucleotides not matched to a gene: 4. Written as DNA, the CDR3 is TGTGCCAGCAGAGAAACAGGGGGCCCCCAGCATTTT. Protein: CASRETGGPQHF.

This clone was seen a single time. The chain uses TRBV7-2 and TRBJ2-5; no reliable D call. V was clipped by 5 bases and J by 5 bases, with 12 bases between them. This CDR3 spans 13 amino acids. The germline V gene encodes CDR1 SGHTA and CDR2 FQGNSA. CDR3 bases: TGTGCCAGCAGCATCTTTGGGATTGAGACCCAGTACTTC. Translation: CASSIFGIETQYF.

J is TRBJ2-5 and V is TRBV27; 9 bases are a match to TRBD2. The germline gives CDR1 MNHEY, CDR2 SMNVEV (reference sequence). V shed 5 bases and J 3 bases; nucleotides not matched to a gene: 7. The CDR3 is made up of 15 amino acids. CDR3 amino acids: CASSAKGLAKETQYF. The DNA of the CDR3 is TGTGCCAGCAGTGCAAAGGGACTAGCAAAAGAGACCCAGTACTTC.

This chain uses TRBV10-1 with TRBJ2-3, with no clear D. Germline CDR1 and CDR2: WNHNN and SYGVQD (reference sequence). The CDR3 loop spans 13 amino acids. Trimming stripped 0 bases from V and 4 bases from J, with 5 bases between. CDR3 sequence: CASSESISDTQYF. The CDR3 DNA reads as TGCGCCAGCAGTGAGTCGATCTCAGATACGCAGTATTTT.

This chain joins TRBV11-3 and TRBJ2-7; 14 bases match TRBD2. V was pared by 5 bases and J by 6 bases, with 3 bases of the junction left unmatched. Germline V gene data show CDR1 as SGHNT and CDR2 as YENEEA. The CDR3 sequence is 14 residues long. CDR3 sequence reads: CASSPGLAGVEQYF. The CDR3 coding sequence is TGTGCCAGCAGCCCGGGACTAGCGGGAGTCGAGCAGTACTTC.